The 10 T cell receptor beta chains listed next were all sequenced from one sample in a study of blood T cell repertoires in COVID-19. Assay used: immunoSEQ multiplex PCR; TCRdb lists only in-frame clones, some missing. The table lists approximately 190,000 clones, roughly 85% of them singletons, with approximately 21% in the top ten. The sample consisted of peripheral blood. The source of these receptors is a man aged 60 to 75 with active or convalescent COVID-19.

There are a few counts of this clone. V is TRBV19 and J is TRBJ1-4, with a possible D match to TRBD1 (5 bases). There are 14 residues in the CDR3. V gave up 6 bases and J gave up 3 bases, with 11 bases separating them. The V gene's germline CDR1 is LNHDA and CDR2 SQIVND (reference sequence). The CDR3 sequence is CASRARGSNEKLFF. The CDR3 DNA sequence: TGTGCCAGTAGAGCCCGGGGGTCTAATGAAAAACTGTTTTTT.

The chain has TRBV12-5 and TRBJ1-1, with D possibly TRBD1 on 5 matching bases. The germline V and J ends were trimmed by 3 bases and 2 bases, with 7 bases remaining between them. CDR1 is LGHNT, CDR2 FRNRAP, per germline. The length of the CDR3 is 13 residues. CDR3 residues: CASGFDSNTEAFF. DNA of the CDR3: TGTGCTAGTGGTTTCGACAGCAACACTGAAGCTTTCTTT. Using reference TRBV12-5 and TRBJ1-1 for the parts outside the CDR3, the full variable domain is DARVTQTPRHKVTEMGQEVTMRCQPILGHNTVFWYRQTMMQGLELLAYFRNRAPLDDSGMPKDRFSAEMPDATLATLKIQPSEPRDSAVYFCASGFDSNTEAFFGQGTRLTVV.

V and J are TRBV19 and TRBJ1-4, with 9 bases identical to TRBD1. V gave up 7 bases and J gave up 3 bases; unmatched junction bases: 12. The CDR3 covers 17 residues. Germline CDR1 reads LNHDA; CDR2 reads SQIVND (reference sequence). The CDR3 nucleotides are TGTGCCAGTAACCACAACAGGGGGCCGGCGGCTAATGAAAAACTGTTTTTT. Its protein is CASNHNRGPAANEKLFF.

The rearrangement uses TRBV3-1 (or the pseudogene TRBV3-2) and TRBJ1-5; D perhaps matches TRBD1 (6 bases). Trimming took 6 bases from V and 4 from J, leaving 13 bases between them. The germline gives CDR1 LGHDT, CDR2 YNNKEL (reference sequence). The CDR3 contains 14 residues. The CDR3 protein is CASSHPGQNQPQHF. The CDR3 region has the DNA TGTGCCAGCAGTCATCCGGGACAAAATCAGCCCCAGCATTTT.

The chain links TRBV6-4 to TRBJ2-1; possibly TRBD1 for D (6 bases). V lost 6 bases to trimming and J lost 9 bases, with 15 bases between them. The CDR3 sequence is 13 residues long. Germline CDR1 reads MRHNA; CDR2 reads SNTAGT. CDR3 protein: CASSVTGIGEQFF. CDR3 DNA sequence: TGTGCCAGCAGCGTTACAGGGATTGGTGAGCAGTTCTTC.

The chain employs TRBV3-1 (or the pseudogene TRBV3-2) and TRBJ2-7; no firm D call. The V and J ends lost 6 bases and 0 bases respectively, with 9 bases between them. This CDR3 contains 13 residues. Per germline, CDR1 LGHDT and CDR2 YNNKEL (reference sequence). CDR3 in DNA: TGTGCCAGCAGGAGGAGTTCCTCCTACGAGCAGTACTTC. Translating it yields CASRRSSSYEQYF.

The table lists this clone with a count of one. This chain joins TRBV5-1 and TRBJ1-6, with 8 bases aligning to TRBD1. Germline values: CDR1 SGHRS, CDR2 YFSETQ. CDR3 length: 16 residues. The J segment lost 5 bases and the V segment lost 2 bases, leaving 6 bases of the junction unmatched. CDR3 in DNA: TGCGCCAGCAGCTTCCTGACAGGGGCCAATAATTCACCCCTCCACTTT. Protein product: CASSFLTGANNSPLHF.

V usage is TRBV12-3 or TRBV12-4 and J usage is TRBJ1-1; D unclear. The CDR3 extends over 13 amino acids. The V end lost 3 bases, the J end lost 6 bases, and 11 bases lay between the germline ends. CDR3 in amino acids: CASSFQDRAEAFF. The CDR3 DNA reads TGTGCCAGCAGTTTCCAGGATCGCGCTGAAGCTTTCTTT.

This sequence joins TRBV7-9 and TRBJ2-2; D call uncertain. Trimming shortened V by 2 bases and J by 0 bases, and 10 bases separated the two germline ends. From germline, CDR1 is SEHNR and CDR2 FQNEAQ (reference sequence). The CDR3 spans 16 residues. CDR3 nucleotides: TGTGCCAGCAGCTTATCGCGGAACGCGAACACCGGGGAGCTGTTTTTT. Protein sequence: CASSLSRNANTGELFF.

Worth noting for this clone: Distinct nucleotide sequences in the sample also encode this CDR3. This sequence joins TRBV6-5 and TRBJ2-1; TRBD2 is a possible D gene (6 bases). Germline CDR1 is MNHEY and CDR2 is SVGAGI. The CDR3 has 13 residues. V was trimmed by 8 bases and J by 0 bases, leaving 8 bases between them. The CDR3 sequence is CASRGSSYNEQFF. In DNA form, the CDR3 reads TGTGCCAGCCGGGGGAGCTCCTACAATGAGCAGTTCTTC.